These 31 T cell receptor beta chains were sequenced from one sample in a study of blood T cell repertoires in COVID-19. Here immunoSEQ multiplex PCR was the method, and the copy in TCRdb shows in-frame clones only, minus some. The data hold over 150,000 clones, with less than 95% observed a single time. Specimen: peripheral blood. Receptors originate from a man over 45 with acute or convalescent COVID-19.

Here the CDR3 reads CATSRDAGWETQYF. CDR3 coding DNA: TGTGCCACCAGCAGAGATGCGGGGTGGGAGACCCAGTACTTC. This chain connects TRBV15 to TRBJ2-5; D perhaps matches TRBD2 (6 bases). Germline CDR1 reads LNHNV; CDR2 reads YYDKDF (reference sequence). Trimming took off 0 bases at V and 5 bases at J, with 10 bases between the two ends. This CDR3 comprises 14 residues.

V and J are TRBV28 and TRBJ2-7; weak D call: TRBD2 (5 bases). The CDR3 is 15 residues long. The germline CDR1 and CDR2 sequences are MDHEN and SYDVKM. Deletions cut 1 base from V and 3 bases from J, with 13 bases between. The CDR3 sequence: CASSLSSRDYYEQYF. CDR3 sequence (DNA): TGTGCCAGCAGTTTATCTTCCCGGGATTACTACGAGCAGTACTTC. Filled out from reference TRBV28 and TRBJ2-7, the complete variable domain reads DVKVTQSSRYLVKRTGEKVFLECVQDMDHENMFWYRQDPGLGLRLIYFSYDVKMKEKGDIPEGYSVSREKKERFSLILESASTNQTSMYLCASSLSSRDYYEQYFGPGTRLTVT.

CDR3 amino acids: CASRGLPSTDTQYF. Here the CDR3 DNA reads TGTGCCAGCAGGGGGCTTCCTAGCACAGATACGCAGTATTTT. The gene calls are TRBV6-5 and TRBJ2-3, with a weak D call TRBD1 (5 bases). This CDR3 region has 14 residues. The germline gives CDR1 MNHEY, CDR2 SVGAGI. Trimming left V 6 bases short and J 0 bases short, with 10 bases between.

This chain uses TRBV28 with TRBJ1-6, with TRBD1 as a possible D gene (6 bases). The CDR3 loop spans 16 amino acids. V was cut by 8 bases and J by 0 bases, with 14 bases left in between. Germline V CDR1 and CDR2: MDHEN, SYDVKM. The CDR3: CASARTESSYNSPLHF. CDR3 coding DNA: TGTGCCAGCGCAAGGACAGAGAGCTCCTATAATTCACCCCTCCACTTT.

V gene TRBV5-1 combines with J gene TRBJ2-7, with 9 nucleotides matching TRBD1. The V and J ends lost 6 bases and 0 bases, in that order; junction bases with no gene match: 4. The germline CDR1 and CDR2 sequences are SGHRS and YFSETQ. The CDR3 has 14 amino acids. DNA of the CDR3: TGCGCCAGCACTACAGGGGGCCTCTCCTACGAGCAGTACTTC. Its translation is CASTTGGLSYEQYF.

This chain uses TRBV30 with TRBJ1-3; 9 bases fit TRBD1. Trimming took 0 bases from V and 3 from J; bases not matched to a gene: 9. Germline CDR1 GTSNPN, CDR2 SVGIG (reference sequence). CDR3 length: 17 amino acids. CDR3 sequence: CAWSVGTGFSYGNTIYF. The CDR3 nucleotides are TGTGCCTGGAGTGTAGGGACAGGGTTTAGCTATGGAAACACCATATATTTT.

The gene calls are TRBV5-8 and TRBJ2-1; 7 positions match TRBD1. Looked up from germline, CDR1 is SGHTS and CDR2 is YDEGEE. J lost 5 bases, V lost 1 base, and 9 bases had no gene match. This CDR3 is 16 amino acids long. The CDR3 bases are TGTGCCAGCAGCTTGCGCGGACAGGAACCCCACAATGAGCAGTTCTTC. Translation: CASSLRGQEPHNEQFF.

The genes are TRBV27 and TRBJ2-7, with D possibly being TRBD1 (6 bases). The V end lost 5 bases, the J end lost 2 bases, and 10 bases lay between the germline ends. Per germline, CDR1 MNHEY and CDR2 SMNVEV (reference sequence). The CDR3 has 13 amino acids. This CDR3 is CASSRQVTYEQYF. In DNA form, the CDR3 reads TGTGCCAGCAGTCGACAGGTCACCTACGAGCAGTACTTC.

The J gene is TRBJ2-5, the V gene TRBV7-3, with D maybe TRBD1 (7 bases). Germline V gives CDR1 SGHTA, CDR2 FQGTGA. The V and J ends lost 5 bases and 1 base respectively, with 14 bases between them. The CDR3 is 15 amino acids. The CDR3 DNA sequence: TGTGCCAGCAGCATTCAGGGGGGAGCCCAAGAGACCCAGTACTTC. Its translation: CASSIQGGAQETQYF.

The J gene is TRBJ2-3, the V gene TRBV21-1; the table's D call TRBD2 went unverified against the DNA. TRBV21-1 counts as a pseudogene. The CDR3 sequence is 16 residues long. CDR3 residues: CASSVSGFGSTDTQYF. The CDR3 DNA reads TGTGCCAGCAGCGTAAGCGGTTTCGGGAGCACAGATACGCAGTATTTT.

The chain couples TRBV4-3 to TRBJ1-3; 9 bases line up with TRBD1. V lost 3 bases, J lost 2 bases, and 11 bases stayed unmatched. The CDR3 has 18 residues. CDR1 LGHNA and CDR2 YSLEER come from the germline V gene. In DNA form, the CDR3 reads TGCGCCAGCAGCCAGAAACCGGGACAGGGAGGACCTGGAAACACCATATATTTT. It codes for CASSQKPGQGGPGNTIYF.

V and J are TRBV19 and TRBJ2-1; 7 positions agree with TRBD1. The CDR3 is made up of 14 amino acids. Germline CDR1 is LNHDA and CDR2 is SQIVND (reference sequence). V was clipped by 3 bases and J by 3 bases; unmatched bases: 2. The CDR3 loop reads CASSMGQSYNEQFF. The CDR3 nucleotides are TGTGCCAGTAGTATGGGACAGAGCTACAATGAGCAGTTCTTC.

This clone has only a few counts. The same CDR3 also results from other DNA sequences found in this sample. This chain links TRBV9 with TRBJ1-5; the match to TRBD1 covers 7 bases. Trimming took 3 bases from V and 4 from J; bases not matched to a gene: 4. The germline CDR1 and CDR2 sequences are SGDLS and YYNGEE. This CDR3 has 14 amino acids. The CDR3 DNA reads as TGTGCCAGCAGCGAGACAGGGAGTAATCAGCCCCAGCATTTT. It translates to CASSETGSNQPQHF. The full variable domain, with the rest looked up from reference TRBV9 and TRBJ1-5, is DSGVTQTPKHLITATGQRVTLRCSPRSGDLSVYWYQQSLDQGLQFLIQYYNGEERAKGNILERFSAQQFPDLHSELNLSSLELGDSALYFCASSETGSNQPQHFGDGTRLSIL.

This chain connects TRBV7-3 to TRBJ1-1, with 9 bases matching TRBD1. V lost 5 bases to trimming and J lost 4 bases; unmatched junction nucleotides: 5. The germline CDR1 and CDR2 sequences are SGHTA and FQGTGA. This CDR3 is built from 14 residues. CDR3 bases: TGTGCCAGCAGCACCGGGACAGGGACCACTGAAGCTTTCTTT. Translated: CASSTGTGTTEAFF. The entire variable domain, with the rest obtained from reference TRBV7-3 and TRBJ1-1, is as follows: GAGVSQTPSNKVTEKGKYVELRCDPISGHTALYWYRQSLGQGPEFLIYFQGTGAADDSGLPNDRFFAVRPEGSVSTLKIQRTERGDSAVYLCASSTGTGTTEAFFGQGTRLTVV.

A single count supports this clone. The chain is built from TRBV28 and TRBJ1-1; possible D gene TRBD1, 5 bases. Germline V gene sequence: CDR1 MDHEN, CDR2 SYDVKM. This CDR3 is 14 amino acids long. The V end was cut by 1 base, the J end by 4 bases, with 10 bases between. The DNA for the CDR3 is TGTGCCAGCAGTTTATTGGGGGGACTCACTGAAGCTTTCTTT. As protein: CASSLLGGLTEAFF. Combining the CDR3 with reference TRBV28 and TRBJ1-1 gives the whole variable domain DVKVTQSSRYLVKRTGEKVFLECVQDMDHENMFWYRQDPGLGLRLIYFSYDVKMKEKGDIPEGYSVSREKKERFSLILESASTNQTSMYLCASSLLGGLTEAFFGQGTRLTVV.

About this clone itself: Other DNA sequences in this sample translate to the same CDR3. V gene TRBV29-1 combines with J gene TRBJ1-1; no clear D gene. Trimming pared 6 bases from V and 1 base from J, leaving 6 bases between. Germline V gene lookup returns CDR1 SQVTM and CDR2 ANQGSEA. The CDR3 consists of 11 residues. The CDR3 here is CSVVANTEAFF. CDR3 nucleotide sequence: TGCAGCGTAGTGGCGAACACTGAAGCTTTCTTT.

The CDR3 DNA reads TGTGCCAGCAGCTTAGTATATGAGCAGTTCTTC. Translated: CASSLVYEQFF. This chain links TRBV7-2 with TRBJ2-1; no reliable D call. The CDR3 spans 11 residues. In germline, CDR1 is SGHTA, CDR2 FQGNSA. V dropped 1 base and J dropped 8 bases, with 3 bases sitting between them.

The chain recombines TRBV7-9 with TRBJ2-1; 10 nucleotides agree with TRBD2. Germline loops: CDR1 SEHNR, CDR2 FQNEAQ (reference sequence). The length of the CDR3 is 17 residues. Trimming cost V 5 bases and J 7 bases; bases outside gene matches: 14. The CDR3 region is CASSPPRLAGVRNEQFF. The CDR3 DNA follows: TGTGCCAGCAGCCCCCCCCGGCTAGCGGGGGTTAGGAATGAGCAGTTCTTC.

This chain links TRBV24-1 with TRBJ2-3; no firm D call. This CDR3 is 16 amino acids long. Trimming pared 1 base from V and 0 bases from J, leaving 10 bases between. The germline gives CDR1 KGHDR, CDR2 SFDVKD. The CDR3 DNA sequence: TGTGCCACCAGTGATTTCGAGGAGACGAGCACAGATACGCAGTATTTT. Translating it yields CATSDFEETSTDTQYF.

In regard to this clone: At one boundary the junction diverges from the germline segment, which might be a read error. The chain links TRBV11-2 to TRBJ2-3, with 7 bases that match TRBD1. This CDR3 region has 13 residues. In germline, CDR1 is SGHAT, CDR2 FQNNGV. CDR3 sequence (DNA): TGTGCCAGCTGCTTGACAGGGACAGATACGCAGTATTTT. Its protein product is CASCLTGTDTQYF.

The chain couples TRBV27 to TRBJ2-1; 7 positions agree with TRBD2. CDR1 is MNHEY and CDR2 is SMNVEV in the germline V gene (reference sequence). The CDR3 runs to 16 residues. The J segment lost 6 bases and the V segment lost 8 bases, leaving 16 bases of the junction unmatched. The CDR3 region has the DNA TGTGCCAGCGGCCGGGCGGGGGACCCCGGAAGCAATGAGCAGTTCTTC. As protein: CASGRAGDPGSNEQFF.

This sequence joins TRBV5-4 and TRBJ2-6; D is uncertain. V shed 1 base and J shed 0 bases, with 17 bases lying between them. Germline CDR1 is SGHNT and CDR2 is YYREEE (reference sequence). The CDR3 is 19 residues long. CDR3 in DNA: TGTGCCAGCAGCTTGAGTTCAAACAGCCGAAGCTCTGGGGCCAACGTCCTGACTTTC. It translates to CASSLSSNSRSSGANVLTF.

The chain is built from TRBV9 and TRBJ2-1; TRBD1 might be the D (6 bases). V was clipped by 2 bases and J by 2 bases, with 20 bases between them. Germline V gene data show CDR1 as SGDLS and CDR2 as YYNGEE. This CDR3 region has 18 residues. This CDR3 is CASSVDTGRGWPYNEQFF. As DNA, the CDR3 is TGTGCCAGCAGCGTGGACACAGGGAGAGGTTGGCCCTACAATGAGCAGTTCTTC.

A single count supports this clone. The chain joins TRBV7-9 to TRBJ1-3; D call uncertain. CDR1 SEHNR and CDR2 FQNEAQ come from the germline V gene (reference sequence). This CDR3 comprises 15 residues. Trimming stripped 3 bases from V and 0 bases from J, with 9 bases between. The CDR3 nucleotides are TGTGCCAGCAGCTTTATTCTTTCCTCTGGAAACACCATATATTTT. As protein: CASSFILSSGNTIYF.

The rearrangement uses TRBV18 and TRBJ2-7, with D maybe TRBD1 (5 bases). CDR3 length: 13 amino acids. Germline CDR1 reads KGHSH; CDR2 reads LQKENI. With 6 bases removed from V and 5 bases from J, the gap between germline ends came to 14 bases. CDR3: CASSPSTADEQYV. The CDR3 DNA follows: TGTGCCAGCTCCCCCTCGACAGCCGACGAGCAGTACGTC.

The chain carries TRBV11-2 and TRBJ2-5, with 8 bases matching TRBD1. This CDR3 has 15 residues. Germline V gene lookup returns CDR1 SGHAT and CDR2 FQNNGV. After removal of 0 bases from V and 3 bases from J, the junction contained 3 bases not matched to a gene. In DNA, the CDR3 is TGTGCCAGCAGCTTAGACAGGGGGCGAAAAGAGACCCAGTACTTC. This sequence encodes CASSLDRGRKETQYF.

The V and J genes are TRBV7-2 and TRBJ1-6; D is possibly TRBD1 (6 bases). The V end was cut by 5 bases, the J end by 9 bases, with 14 bases between. The CDR3 runs to 14 residues. Per germline, CDR1 SGHTA and CDR2 FQGNSA. In DNA form, the CDR3 reads TGTGCCAGCAGCAACAGGGAAGGCTTTTCACCCCTCCACTTT. As protein: CASSNREGFSPLHF.

J is TRBJ2-3 and V is TRBV2; 12 nucleotides match TRBD2. The V and J ends lost 7 bases and 7 bases, in that order; junction bases with no gene match: 12. Germline CDR1 and CDR2: SNHLY and FYNNEI. This CDR3 comprises 16 residues. CDR3 sequence reads: CASNTLAGGLLNTQYF. CDR3 nucleotide sequence: TGTGCCAGCAATACCCTAGCGGGGGGGTTGCTTAATACGCAGTATTTT.

The DNA of the CDR3 is TGTGCCAGCTCACAAACAGGGGAAAGGAGCCGAGAGACCCAGTACTTC. It yields the protein CASSQTGERSRETQYF. The rearrangement uses TRBV18 and TRBJ2-5; the match to TRBD1 covers 7 bases. CDR1 and CDR2 (germline): KGHSH, LQKENI. This CDR3 is built from 16 residues. V gave up 4 bases and J gave up 4 bases; unmatched junction bases: 12.

The chain couples TRBV9 to TRBJ2-5; 12 bases match TRBD2. The CDR3 runs to 16 residues. CDR1 is SGDLS and CDR2 is YYNGEE in the germline V gene. Trimming took 0 bases from V and 2 from J; bases not matched to a gene: 2. CDR3 in DNA: TGTGCCAGCAGCGTAGCTACTAGCGGGGGGCAAGAGACCCAGTACTTC. It is translated as CASSVATSGGQETQYF.

V is TRBV28 and J is TRBJ1-2; possible D gene TRBD1, 5 bases. The length of the CDR3 is 14 residues. V was pared by 4 bases and J by 5 bases, with 14 bases between. CDR1 and CDR2 from the germline V gene are MDHEN and SYDVKM. Here the CDR3 reads CASSSGPRGYGYTF. CDR3 DNA: TGTGCCAGCAGTTCTGGACCCCGGGGGTATGGCTACACCTTC.